These 12 T cell receptor beta chains originate from one sample sequenced in a study of T cell responses to AZD1222 COVID-19 vaccine (dated by TCRdb to the early 2020s). The time point label corresponds to: baseline before first vaccination. Preparation of the library involved the immunoSEQ multiplex PCR assay. Entries here come from immuneACCESS through TCRdb and include only in-frame sequences with V and J called. Some clones fail to appear in such tables; in the studies checked, an unresolved V gene covers under half of the shortfall, and the cause of the remainder is unknown. The sample contains roughly 160,000 clones, 85% to 95% of them found a single time. The ten largest clonotypes hold roughly 1% of the sample. This sample comprised peripheral blood, obtained on day 0 of AZD1222 vaccination. These receptors were obtained from an adult in good health.

This clone was observed a few times. V gene TRBV6-4 combines with J gene TRBJ2-3; TRBD1 aligns across 8 bases. Germline V gene lookup returns CDR1 MRHNA and CDR2 SNTAGT. This CDR3 spans 15 amino acids. V was pared by 6 bases and J by 3 bases, with 8 bases of the junction left unmatched. In DNA, the CDR3 is TGTGCCAGCAGCAAAGGACAGGGTGGAACAGATACGCAGTATTTT. It specifies CASSKGQGGTDTQYF.

This sequence joins TRBV5-8 and TRBJ1-2; D uncertain. This CDR3 is 15 amino acids long. Germline-derived CDR1 and CDR2 are SGHTS and YDEGEE. Between the trimmed V and J ends, which lost 0 bases and 4 bases, there was a span of 13 bases. CDR3 region: CASSLGTDLGYGYTF. The DNA of the CDR3 is TGTGCCAGCAGCTTGGGCACAGACCTTGGCTATGGCTACACCTTC.

V is TRBV29-1 and J is TRBJ2-1, with D perhaps matching TRBD2 (5 bases). CDR1 is SQVTM, CDR2 ANQGSEA, per germline. Trimming took off 5 bases at V and 4 bases at J, with 12 bases between the two ends. The CDR3 totals 13 residues. In DNA form, the CDR3 reads TGCAGCGTTAAATACCGGGAATACAATGAGCAGTTCTTC. Protein: CSVKYREYNEQFF.

CDR3 region: CASSLVDGHSYEQYF. In nucleotides, the CDR3 is TGTGCCAGCAGCTTAGTGGACGGACATTCCTACGAGCAGTACTTC. The chain joins TRBV7-2 to TRBJ2-7; tentatively, D is TRBD1 (5 bases). Germline V gene lookup returns CDR1 SGHTA and CDR2 FQGNSA. This CDR3 is 15 amino acids long. V lost 1 base, J lost 1 base, and 11 bases lay in between.

The rearrangement joins TRBV10-3 to TRBJ1-1, with no clear D. Germline-derived CDR1 and CDR2 are ENHRY and SYGVKD. V lost 6 bases and J lost 8, with 13 bases in between. The CDR3 loop spans 12 amino acids. In DNA form, the CDR3 reads TGTGCCATCAGGGTAGGGTCCTGGGAAGCTTTCTTT. Encoded protein: CAIRVGSWEAFF.

The rearrangement uses TRBV19 and TRBJ1-5; D may be TRBD1 (6 bases). The ends were cut back, 4 bases at V and 4 bases at J, with 14 bases in the middle. The germline CDR1 and CDR2 sequences are LNHDA and SQIVND (reference sequence). The length of the CDR3 is 15 residues. The CDR3 nucleotides are TGTGCCAGTAGTAGGAGACACAGGGTTAATCAGCCCCAGCATTTT. This gives the protein CASSRRHRVNQPQHF.

The chain employs TRBV10-3 and TRBJ2-1, with 8 bases aligning to TRBD1. The germline V gene has CDR1 ENHRY and CDR2 SYGVKD. This CDR3 is built from 16 residues. J lost 3 bases, V lost 4 bases, and 8 bases had no gene match. CDR3 protein: CAISVLPGQDYNEQFF. The CDR3 nucleotides are TGTGCCATCAGTGTCTTGCCGGGACAGGACTACAATGAGCAGTTCTTC.

The chain carries TRBV6-6 and TRBJ2-5; D is unclear. V was pared by 0 bases and J by 4 bases, with 12 bases between. This CDR3 comprises 15 residues. CDR1 is MNHNY and CDR2 is SVGAGI in the germline V gene (reference sequence). The CDR3 DNA is TGTGCCAGCAGTTACTCGATTGCTGTCTTAGAGACCCAGTACTTC. It yields the protein CASSYSIAVLETQYF.

This chain uses TRBV7-9 with TRBJ1-1; no clear D. There are 12 residues in the CDR3. From germline, CDR1 is SEHNR and CDR2 FQNEAQ (reference sequence). V lost 8 bases and J lost 1, with 8 bases in between. CDR3 DNA sequence: TGTGCCAGCTCAAAGAGGAACACTGAAGCTTTCTTT. This encodes CASSKRNTEAFF.

V usage is TRBV30 and J usage is TRBJ1-2; D call uncertain. Trimming left V 0 bases short and J 6 bases short, with 11 bases between. Germline V gene lookup returns CDR1 GTSNPN and CDR2 SVGIG (reference sequence). This CDR3 has 13 amino acids. CDR3 coding DNA: TGTGCCTGGAGTGTAAGTGCAGCCGATGGCTACACCTTC. Encoded protein: CAWSVSAADGYTF.

V and J are TRBV7-6 and TRBJ1-4; D gene unclear. The CDR3 is 15 residues long. CDR1 is SGHVS and CDR2 is FNYEAQ in the germline V gene. With 5 bases removed from V and 7 bases from J, the gap between germline ends came to 17 bases. DNA for the CDR3: TGTGCCAGCAGCCAAGGGCGCGGACGGGGTGAAAAACTGTTTTTT. Amino acids: CASSQGRGRGEKLFF.

This chain links TRBV5-1 with TRBJ1-1; D is ambiguous. The CDR3 length is 13 residues. Trimming cost V 0 bases and J 6 bases, with 9 bases left between them. Germline CDR1 is SGHRS and CDR2 is YFSETQ. CDR3 sequence: CASSLGLSPEAFF. The DNA of the CDR3 is TGCGCCAGCAGCTTGGGTCTCAGCCCTGAAGCTTTCTTT.